These T cell receptor beta chains were read from a single sample in a study of blood T cell repertoires in COVID-19. Assay used: immunoSEQ multiplex PCR; TCRdb lists only in-frame clones, some missing. The table has over 60,000 clones, 70% to 90% seen once. The material sequenced was peripheral blood. The receptors originated from a man aged 70-80 years with active or convalescent COVID-19. Each CDR3 is given with its conserved first and last residue. The D gene is left open where the match is weak. Part of the rows lack a size; the others show once, few, many or a class for expanded clones.

- | TRBJ1-4 | TRBD1 | TRBV5-1 | TGCGCCAGCAGCTGGGACAGGGCGAATGAAAAACTGTTTTTT | CASSWDRANEKLFF
- | TRBJ1-2 | TRBD1 | TRBV11-2 | TGTGCCAGCAGCCCTACAGGGGGCAATAACTATGGCTACACCTTC | CASSPTGGNNYGYTF
- | TRBJ2-5 | TRBD2 | TRBV4-2 | TGTGCCAGCAGCACAAGCGGGAGGGCCCTGGGGGAGACCCAGTACTTC | CASSTSGRALGETQYF
- | TRBJ1-2 | - | TRBV6-5 | TGTGCCGTCCGAGAAGGGGCTGGATATGGCTACACCTTC | CAVREGAGYGYTF
- | TRBJ1-6 | - | TRBV27 | TGTGCCAGCAGTGCATCCGGGACTTATAATTCACCCCTCCACTTT | CASSASGTYNSPLHF
- | TRBJ2-1 | - | TRBV4-3 | TGCGCCAGCAGCCACCGCTGGACTACCTCCTACAATGAGCAGTTCTTC | CASSHRWTTSYNEQFF
- | TRBJ2-5 | - | TRBV29-1 | TGCAGCGTTGAGGGTTTGGCAGGGCGGGAGACCCAGTACTTC | CSVEGLAGRETQYF
- | TRBJ2-5 | TRBD1 | TRBV15 | TGTGCCACCAGCAGAGTTACACAGGGGGTTGGGGAGACCCAGTACTTC | CATSRVTQGVGETQYF
- | TRBJ1-2 | TRBD1 | TRBV28 | TGTGCCAGCACCAACAGGGGCTATGGCTACACCTTC | CASTNRGYGYTF
- | TRBJ1-6 | - | TRBV28 | TGTGCCAGCAGCGTTGGGGGCAGGGGTGATTCACCCCTCCACTTT | CASSVGGRGDSPLHF
- | TRBJ1-2 | - | TRBV24-1 | TGTGCCACCAGTGATTTCGGCTATGGCTACACCTTC | CATSDFGYGYTF
few | TRBJ2-7 | - | TRBV29-1 | TGCAGTGCTATCTTTCGAGGACACGTCCTAGGGCAGTACTTC | CSAIFRGHVLGQYF
- | TRBJ2-3 | - | TRBV7-2 | TGTGCCAGCAGCTTACTGGCGGCAGATACGCAGTATTTT | CASSLLAADTQYF
once | TRBJ1-2 | - | TRBV3-1/TRBV3-2 | TGTGCCAGCAGAACAACAGGGCTGGATGGCTACACCTTC | CASRTTGLDGYTF
- | TRBJ1-3 | TRBD1 | TRBV28 | TGTGCCAGCAGTACCTTGGACAGGGCTTGGGGAAACACCATATATTTT | CASSTLDRAWGNTIYF
- | TRBJ1-5 | - | TRBV19 | TGTGCCAGTAGTATAGAACGGGGAGGGCAGCCCCAGCATTTT | CASSIERGGQPQHF
few | TRBJ2-3 | - | TRBV30 | TGTGCCTGGAGTGTAACATCGATACGCACAGATACGCAGTATTTT | CAWSVTSIRTDTQYF
few | TRBJ2-7 | TRBD2 | TRBV28 | TGTGCCAGCAGGGCAACTAGCGGGAGAATGTACGAGCAGTACTTC | CASRATSGRMYEQYF
- | TRBJ1-4 | - | TRBV27 | TGTGCCAGCACAGAATTGGGGGGTGAAAAACTGTTTTTT | CASTELGGEKLFF
- | TRBJ2-3 | TRBD2 | TRBV9 | TGTGCCAGCAGCGTAAGACCTCTAGCGGGAGGCACAGATACGCAGTATTTT | CASSVRPLAGGTDTQYF
- | TRBJ2-1 | TRBD1 | TRBV2 | TGTGCCAGCACCCCGGGACAGGGGTACAATGAGCAGTTCTTC | CASTPGQGYNEQFF
- | TRBJ1-1 | TRBD1 | TRBV3-1/TRBV3-2 | TGTGCCAGCAGCCAAGGGCAACAGGGGGCAAGGGGACCACGCATGAACACTGAAGCTTTCTTT | CASSQGQQGARGPRMNTEAFF
- | TRBJ2-2 | - | TRBV21-1 | TGTGCCAGACTTGTACGGATCGGGACAAGGGATTTAGCGAACACCGGGGAGCTGTTTTTT | CARLVRIGTRDLANTGELFF
- | TRBJ1-6 | TRBD1 | TRBV28 | TGTGCCAGCAGTCCCGGGACAGGGAGGGGCTCACCCCTCCACTTT | CASSPGTGRGSPLHF
- | TRBJ2-1 | - | TRBV5-4 | TGTGCCAGCAGCTTGGGGGACACGTATCGAAGCAGTGAGCAGTTCTTC | CASSLGDTYRSSEQFF
- | TRBJ2-1 | - | TRBV3-1/TRBV3-2 | TGTGCCAGCAGCCTTACAGAGTCCTACAATGAGCAGTTCTTC | CASSLTESYNEQFF
once | TRBJ2-1 | TRBD2 | TRBV5-4 | TGTGCCAGCAGCTTGGGGGGCGGGAGATACAATGAGCAGTTCTTC | CASSLGGGRYNEQFF
- | TRBJ1-3 | - | TRBV5-1 | TGCGCCAGCAGCTTGGCAGGCCCTGTCTCTGGAAACACCATATATTTT | CASSLAGPVSGNTIYF
- | TRBJ1-2 | - | TRBV4-2 | TGTGCCAGCAGCCAAGATGCAGGGGCGTTCGATGGCTACACCTTC | CASSQDAGAFDGYTF
- | TRBJ1-5 | - | TRBV2 | TGTGCCAGCAGAGAACAGAATCAGCCCCAGCATTTT | CASREQNQPQHF
once | TRBJ2-7 | - | TRBV27 | TGTGCCAGCAGTTTATCGTTAGCGCGATCTTACTACGAGCAGTACTTC | CASSLSLARSYYEQYF
- | TRBJ2-5 | TRBD2 | TRBV7-3 | TGTGCCAGCAGCCAACTAGCGGAAGAGACCCAGTACTTC | CASSQLAEETQYF
- | TRBJ1-3 | - | TRBV15 | TGTGCCACCAGCAGAGATCCGCCTAGCTCTGGAAACACCATATATTTT | CATSRDPPSSGNTIYF
many | TRBJ2-7 | TRBD1 | TRBV5-6 | TGTGCCAGCAGCTTCGGGACAGGGCTCTACGAGCAGTACTTC | CASSFGTGLYEQYF
- | TRBJ1-2 | - | TRBV24-1 | TGTGCCACCAGTGATTTTGGCACGCGCTACACCTTC | CATSDFGTRYTF
- | TRBJ1-5 | TRBD1 | TRBV9 | TGTGCCAGCAGCAAAGCACCAGGGGGCGGTCAGCCCCAGCATTTT | CASSKAPGGGQPQHF
- | TRBJ1-4 | TRBD1 | TRBV2 | TGTGCCAGCACCCGAGACAGGGGTAATGAAAAACTGTTTTTT | CASTRDRGNEKLFF
few | TRBJ2-2 | TRBD1 | TRBV9 | TGTGCCAGCAGTGAAAACAGGGACAGGGGGCTGGTCGGGGAGCTGTTTTTT | CASSENRDRGLVGELFF
- | TRBJ2-4 | TRBD1 | TRBV27 | TGTGCCAGCAGTTTACGGGACAGGGAAACCTCCAAAAACATTCAGTACTTC | CASSLRDRETSKNIQYF
- | TRBJ2-3 | - | TRBV11-2 | TGTGCCAGCAGCTCAGGGGACACTAAGAAAAAAGATACGCAGTATTTT | CASSSGDTKKKDTQYF
- | TRBJ2-7 | - | TRBV2 | TGTGCCAGCAGTCTCGCCTACGAGCAGTACTTC | CASSLAYEQYF
few | TRBJ2-5 | - | TRBV5-4 | TGTGCCAGCAGCTTGAGGCAGGGTGCAGAGACCCAGTACTTC | CASSLRQGAETQYF